Following are 6 T cell receptor beta chains from one sample sequenced in a study of T cell repertoires in cytomegalovirus infection. Their recognized antigens are unknown. MiXCR, run by TCRdb on the reads, gives a single entry per CDR3 protein. The sample includes around 310,000 distinct CDR3 sequences, about 28% of them seen just once. The material sequenced was cultured PBMCs, taken from culture after CMV antigen stimulation. The source of these receptors is a human donor in good health (CMV status not recorded). Some clones in this sample may be carry-over from other donors' samples.

In this sample, this clonotype turned up a few times. One end of the junction varies from germline; a read error may be responsible. The chain links TRBV4-1 to TRBJ2-5, with D unresolved. This CDR3 has 15 residues. Germline CDR1 reads MGHRA; CDR2 reads YSYEKL. The CDR3 bases are TGTGCCAGCAGCCAAGAGTGGCTCCGGCAGGAGACCCAGTACTTC. This translates into CASSQEWLRQETQYF.

The chain has TRBV28 and TRBJ2-3, with D uncertain. V lost 5 bases, J lost 1 base, and 13 bases lay in between. The CDR3 is 15 residues long. Germline V gene sequence: CDR1 MDHEN, CDR2 SYDVKM. In nucleotides, the CDR3 is TGTGCCAGCAGTGATACTTCGTTCGGCACAGATACGCAGTATTTT. Translating gives CASSDTSFGTDTQYF.

The table lists this clonotype with a few counts. The genes are TRBV27 and TRBJ2-7; 9 bases map to TRBD1. The V gene's germline CDR1 is MNHEY and CDR2 SMNVEV (reference sequence). V shed 6 bases, J shed 4 bases, and the junction held 7 bases outside the gene matches. The CDR3 totals 14 residues. CDR3: CASRDRGSSYEQYF. CDR3 nucleotide sequence: TGTGCCAGCAGAGACAGGGGGTCCTCTTACGAGCAGTACTTC.

The sample holds a few counts of this clonotype. V usage is TRBV7-2 and J usage is TRBJ1-1; no clear D gene. V was trimmed by 5 bases and J by 4 bases, leaving 11 bases between them. The CDR3 runs 13 residues. Germline assignment: CDR1 SGHTA and CDR2 FQGNSA. The CDR3: CASSLLKGTEAFF. CDR3 bases: TGTGCCAGCAGCCTACTTAAGGGCACTGAAGCTTTCTTT. Full variable domain (rest looked up from reference TRBV7-2 and TRBJ1-1): GAGVSQSPSNKVTEKGKDVELRCDPISGHTALYWYRQSLGQGLEFLIYFQGNSAPDKSGLPSDRFSAERTGGSVSTLTIQRTQQEDSAVYLCASSLLKGTEAFFGQGTRLTVV.

The V call is TRBV19, the J call TRBJ2-2; D may be TRBD1 or TRBD2 (6 bases each). Looked up from germline, CDR1 is LNHDA and CDR2 is SQIVND (reference sequence). The CDR3 covers 14 residues. V dropped 4 bases and J dropped 3 bases, with 9 bases sitting between them. Here the CDR3 DNA reads TGTGCCAGTAGTAATCGGGGGCACACCGGGGAGCTGTTTTTT. Residues: CASSNRGHTGELFF. Using reference TRBV19 and TRBJ2-2 for the parts outside the CDR3, the full variable domain is DGGITQSPKYLFRKEGQNVTLSCEQNLNHDAMYWYRQDPGQGLRLIYYSQIVNDFQKGDIAEGYSVSREKKESFPLTVTSAQKNPTAFYLCASSNRGHTGELFFGEGSRLTVL.

The sample holds many counts of this clonotype. The V gene is TRBV7-8, the J gene TRBJ2-1; D might be TRBD1 or TRBD2, each matching 11 bases. Trimming took 5 bases from V and 1 from J, leaving 21 bases between them. The CDR3 consists of 18 residues. Germline V lookup: CDR1 SGHVS, CDR2 FQNEAQ. The CDR3 DNA reads TGTGCCAGCAGCCGGGACAGGGGGACTAGCGGTTCCTACAATGAGCAGTTCTTC. Translating it yields CASSRDRGTSGSYNEQFF.